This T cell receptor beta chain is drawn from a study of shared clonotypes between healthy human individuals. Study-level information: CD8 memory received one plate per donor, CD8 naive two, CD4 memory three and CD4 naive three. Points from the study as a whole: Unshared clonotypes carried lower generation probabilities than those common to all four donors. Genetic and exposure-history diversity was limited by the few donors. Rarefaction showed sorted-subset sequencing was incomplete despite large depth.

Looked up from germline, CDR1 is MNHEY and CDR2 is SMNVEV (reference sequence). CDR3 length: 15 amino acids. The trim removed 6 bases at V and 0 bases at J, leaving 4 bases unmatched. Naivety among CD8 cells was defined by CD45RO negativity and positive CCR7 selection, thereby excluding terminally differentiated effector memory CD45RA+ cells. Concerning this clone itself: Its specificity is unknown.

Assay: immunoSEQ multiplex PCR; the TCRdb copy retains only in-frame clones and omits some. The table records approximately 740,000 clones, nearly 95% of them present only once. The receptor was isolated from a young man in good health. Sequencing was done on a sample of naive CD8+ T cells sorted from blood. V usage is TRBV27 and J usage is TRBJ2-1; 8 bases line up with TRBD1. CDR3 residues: CASSGQGSSYNEQFF. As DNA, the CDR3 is TGTGCCAGCAGCGGACAGGGCAGCTCCTACAATGAGCAGTTCTTC.